This T cell receptor (beta chain) came from a study of immune evolution from preneoplasia to lung adenocarcinoma. Generated by immunoSEQ multiplex PCR, the TCRdb table keeps only in-frame clones and is missing some. The sample contains some 5,400 clones, around four fifths of which appear only once. Regarding this clone: Its specificity is unknown.

Study results and caveats: From normal lung to invasive adenocarcinoma, top clone frequencies appeared to decrease. Clonality was highest in normal lung, lower in later-stage lesions apparently. Highest clonality occurred in KRAS-mutant, not EGFR-mutant or double wild-type, nodules.

The source of this sequence is a person aged 55-85 years with lung adenocarcinoma. Sequencing used FFPE minimally invasive lung adenocarcinoma tissue.

CDR3 sequence (DNA): TGCAGCGTTGACAGGGCCATACCCCTATTACACGCAGATACGCAGTATTTT. It translates to CSVDRAIPLLHADTQYF. This chain joins TRBV29-1 and TRBJ2-3; TRBD1 might be the D (5 bases). Looked up from germline, CDR1 is SQVTM and CDR2 is ANQGSEA. This CDR3 is 17 amino acids long. V lost 3 bases to trimming and J lost 4 bases, with 23 bases between them.